What follows describes a single T cell receptor beta chain. TCRdb reprocessed the reads via MiXCR and lists one record per CDR3 protein. The sample shows a few hundred thousand distinct CDR3 sequences, more than 9% of them seen only once. This record comes from a study of T cell repertoires in cytomegalovirus infection. Study-level background: Indicated by public TCR beta signatures were CMV infection and matching HLA type.

The sample comprised PBMCs. The receptor comes from a human donor in good health (CMV status not recorded). Some clones in this sample may be carry-over from other donors' samples.

The CDR3 region has the DNA TGTGCCAGCAGTCCTTCGCCTACAGGGGGCTATGGCTACACCTTC. Its translation is CASSPSPTGGYGYTF. The chain employs TRBV28 and TRBJ1-2; 8 bases are a match to TRBD1. Germline V gives CDR1 MDHEN, CDR2 SYDVKM. The CDR3 contains 15 residues. The V and J ends lost 5 bases and 4 bases, in that order; junction bases with no gene match: 9.